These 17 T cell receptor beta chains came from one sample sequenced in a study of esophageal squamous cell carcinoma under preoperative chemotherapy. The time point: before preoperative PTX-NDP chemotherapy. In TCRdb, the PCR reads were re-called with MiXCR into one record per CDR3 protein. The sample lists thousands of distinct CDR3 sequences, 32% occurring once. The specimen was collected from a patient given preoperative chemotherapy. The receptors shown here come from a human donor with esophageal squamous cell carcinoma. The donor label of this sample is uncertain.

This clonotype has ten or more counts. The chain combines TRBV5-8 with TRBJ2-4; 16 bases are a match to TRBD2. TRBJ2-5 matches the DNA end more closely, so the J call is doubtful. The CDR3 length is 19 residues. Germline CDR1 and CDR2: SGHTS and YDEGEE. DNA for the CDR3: TGTGCCAGCAGCCCGACCACGGGACTAGCGGGAGGGCCCCGAAAGACCCAGTACTTC. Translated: CASSPTTGLAGGPRKTQYF.

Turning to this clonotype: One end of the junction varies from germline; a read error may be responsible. This CDR3 is CGSSLDWGGSQCNEQVF. In nucleotides, the CDR3 is TGTGGCAGCAGCTTAGATTGGGGCGGGAGTCAGTGCAATGAGCAGGTCTTC. The rearrangement links TRBV11-3 to TRBJ2-5; TRBD2 matches 7 bases. Germline CDR1 SGHNT, CDR2 YENEEA. CDR3 size: 17 residues.

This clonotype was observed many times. This chain's CDR3 is CASSPVASGSGETQYF. In DNA, the CDR3 is TGTGCCAGCAGCCCCGTCGCTAGCGGGAGCGGGGAGACCCAGTACTTC. This chain uses TRBV5-4 with TRBJ2-5; 10 nucleotides align to TRBD2. After removal of 4 bases from V and 5 bases from J, the junction contained 11 bases not matched to a gene. This CDR3 has 16 amino acids. The germline CDR1 and CDR2 sequences are SGHNT and YYREEE (reference sequence).

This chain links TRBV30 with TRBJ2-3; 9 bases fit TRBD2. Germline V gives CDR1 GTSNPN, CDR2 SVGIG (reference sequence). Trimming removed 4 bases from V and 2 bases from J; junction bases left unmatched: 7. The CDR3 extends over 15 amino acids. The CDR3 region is CAWTQGLANTDTQYF. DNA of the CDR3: TGTGCCTGGACCCAGGGACTAGCAAACACAGATACGCAGTATTTT. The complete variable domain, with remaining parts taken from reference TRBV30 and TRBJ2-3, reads SQTIHQWPATLVQPVGSPLSLECTVEGTSNPNLYWYRQAAGRGLQLLFYSVGIGQISSEVPQNLSASRPQDRQFILSSKKLLLSDSGFYLCAWTQGLANTDTQYFGPGTRLTVL.

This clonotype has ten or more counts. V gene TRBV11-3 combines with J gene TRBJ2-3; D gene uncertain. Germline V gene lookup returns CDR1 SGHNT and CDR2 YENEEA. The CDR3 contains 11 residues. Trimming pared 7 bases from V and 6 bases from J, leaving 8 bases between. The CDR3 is CASTHSDTQYF. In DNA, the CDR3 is TGTGCCAGCACTCACTCGGATACGCAGTATTTT. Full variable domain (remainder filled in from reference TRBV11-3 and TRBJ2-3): EAGVVQSPRYKIIEKKQPVAFWCNPISGHNTLYWYLQNLGQGPELLIRYENEEAVDDSQLPKDRFSAERLKGVDSTLKIQPAELGDSAVYLCASTHSDTQYFGPGTRLTVL.

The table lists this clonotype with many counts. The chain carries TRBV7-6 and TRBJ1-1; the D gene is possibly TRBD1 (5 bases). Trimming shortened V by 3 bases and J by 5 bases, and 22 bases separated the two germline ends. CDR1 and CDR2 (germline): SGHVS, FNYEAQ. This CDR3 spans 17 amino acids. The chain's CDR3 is CASSFGFPGTAGTEAFF. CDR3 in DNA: TGTGCCAGCAGCTTTGGTTTTCCCGGGACCGCGGGAACTGAAGCTTTCTTT.

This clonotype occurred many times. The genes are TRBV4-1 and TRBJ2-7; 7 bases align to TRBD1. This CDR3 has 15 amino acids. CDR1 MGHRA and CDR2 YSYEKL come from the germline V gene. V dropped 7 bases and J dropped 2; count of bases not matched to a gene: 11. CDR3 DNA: TGCGCCAGCAACATAGTCCAGGGGGAGACCTACGAGCAGTACTTC. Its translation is CASNIVQGETYEQYF.

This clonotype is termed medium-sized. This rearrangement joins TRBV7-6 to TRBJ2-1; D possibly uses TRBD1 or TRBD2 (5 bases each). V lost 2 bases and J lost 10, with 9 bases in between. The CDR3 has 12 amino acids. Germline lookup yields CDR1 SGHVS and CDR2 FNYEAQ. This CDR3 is CASSLYEGEQFF. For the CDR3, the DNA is TGTGCCAGCAGCTTATACGAGGGGGAGCAGTTCTTC.

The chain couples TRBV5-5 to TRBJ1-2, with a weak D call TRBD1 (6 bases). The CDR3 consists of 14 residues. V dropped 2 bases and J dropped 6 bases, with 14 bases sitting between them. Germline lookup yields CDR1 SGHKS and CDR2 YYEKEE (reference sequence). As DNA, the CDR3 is TGTGCCAGCAGCTTACCGGGGGGCGCTAATGGCTACACCTTC. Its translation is CASSLPGGANGYTF.

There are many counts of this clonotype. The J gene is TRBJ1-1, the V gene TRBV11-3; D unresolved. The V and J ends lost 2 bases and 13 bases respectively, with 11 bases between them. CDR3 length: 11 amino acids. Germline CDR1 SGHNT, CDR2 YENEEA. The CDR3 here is CASSLSLGGFF. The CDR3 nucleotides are TGTGCCAGCAGCTTAAGCCTCGGAGGTTTCTTT.

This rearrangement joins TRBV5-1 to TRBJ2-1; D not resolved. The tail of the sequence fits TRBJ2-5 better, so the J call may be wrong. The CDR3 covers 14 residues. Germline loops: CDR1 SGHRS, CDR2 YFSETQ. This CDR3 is CASSLSGVSETQYF. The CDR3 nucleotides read TGCGCCAGCAGCTTGTCGGGTGTCTCCGAGACCCAGTACTTC.

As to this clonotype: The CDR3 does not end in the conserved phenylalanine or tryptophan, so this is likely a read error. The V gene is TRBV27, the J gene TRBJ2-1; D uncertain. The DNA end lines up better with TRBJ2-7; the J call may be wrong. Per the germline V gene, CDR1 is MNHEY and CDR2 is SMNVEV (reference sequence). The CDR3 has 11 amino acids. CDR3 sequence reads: CASSVRNEQYV. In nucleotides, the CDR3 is TGTGCCAGCAGTGTCCGGAATGAGCAGTACGTG.

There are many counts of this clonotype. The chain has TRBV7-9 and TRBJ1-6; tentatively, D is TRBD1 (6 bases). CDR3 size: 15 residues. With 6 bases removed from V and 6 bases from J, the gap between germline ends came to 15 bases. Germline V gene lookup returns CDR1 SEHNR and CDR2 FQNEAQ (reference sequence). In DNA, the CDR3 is TGTGCCAGCAGGCCGTTACAGGGCGGTAATTCACCCCTCCACTTT. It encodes CASRPLQGGNSPLHF.

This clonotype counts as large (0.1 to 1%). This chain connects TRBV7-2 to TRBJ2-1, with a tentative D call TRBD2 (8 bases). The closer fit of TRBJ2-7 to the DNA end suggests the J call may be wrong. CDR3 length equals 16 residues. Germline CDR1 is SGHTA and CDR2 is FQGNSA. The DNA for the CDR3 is TGTGCCAGCAGCCTCCGTATGACGGGAGGGGGCGATGAGCAGTACTTC. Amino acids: CASSLRMTGGGDEQYF.

The CDR3 region is CASRRTSGSYEQYF. The CDR3 region has the DNA TGTGCCAGCAGGAGGACTAGCGGGAGCTACGAGCAGTACTTC. The chain carries TRBV12-3 or TRBV12-4 and TRBJ2-7; TRBD2 matches at 13 bases. V shed 6 bases and J 3 bases; nucleotides not matched to a gene: 2. The CDR3 extends over 14 amino acids.

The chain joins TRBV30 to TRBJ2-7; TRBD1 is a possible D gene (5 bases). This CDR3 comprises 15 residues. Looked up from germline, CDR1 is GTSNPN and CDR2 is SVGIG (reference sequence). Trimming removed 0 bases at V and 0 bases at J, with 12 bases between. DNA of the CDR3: TGTGCCTGGAGTGTAGGGGCGGCCTCCTCCTACGAGCAGTACTTC. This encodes CAWSVGAASSYEQYF.

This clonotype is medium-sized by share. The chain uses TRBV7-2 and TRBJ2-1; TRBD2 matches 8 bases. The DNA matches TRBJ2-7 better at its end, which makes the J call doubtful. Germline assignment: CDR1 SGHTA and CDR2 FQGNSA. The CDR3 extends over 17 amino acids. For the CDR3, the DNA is TGTGCCAGCAGCTCTCATACTAGCGGCGAAAGCTACTACGAGCAGTACTTC. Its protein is CASSSHTSGESYYEQYF.